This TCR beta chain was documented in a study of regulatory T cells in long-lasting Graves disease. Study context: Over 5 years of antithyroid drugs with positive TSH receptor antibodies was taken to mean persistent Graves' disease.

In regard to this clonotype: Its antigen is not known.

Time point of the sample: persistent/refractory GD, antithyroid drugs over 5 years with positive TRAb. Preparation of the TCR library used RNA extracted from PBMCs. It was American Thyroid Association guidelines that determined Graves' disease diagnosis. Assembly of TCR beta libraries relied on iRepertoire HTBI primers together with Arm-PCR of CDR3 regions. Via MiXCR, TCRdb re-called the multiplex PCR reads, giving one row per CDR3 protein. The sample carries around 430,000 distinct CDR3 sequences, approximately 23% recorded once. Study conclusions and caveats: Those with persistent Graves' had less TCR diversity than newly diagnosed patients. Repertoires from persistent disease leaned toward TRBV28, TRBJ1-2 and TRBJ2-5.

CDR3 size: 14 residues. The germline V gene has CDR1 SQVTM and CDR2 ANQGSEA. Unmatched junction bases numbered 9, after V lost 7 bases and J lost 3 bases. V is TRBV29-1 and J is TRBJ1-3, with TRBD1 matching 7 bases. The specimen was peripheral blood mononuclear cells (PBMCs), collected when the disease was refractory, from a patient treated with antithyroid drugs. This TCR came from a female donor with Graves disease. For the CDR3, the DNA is TGCAGCGCCGGCAGACAGGGTCTTGGAAACACCATATATTTT. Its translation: CSAGRQGLGNTIYF.